The table lists the clone carrying this T cell receptor (beta chain) with a count of one. Repertoires were generated with immunoSEQ multiplex PCR, while TCRdb's copy carries only in-frame clones and drops some. The sample lists fewer than 75,000 clones, roughly 90% occurring once. Time point noted: pretreatment peripheral blood. The data were taken from a study of PD-L1 blockade in urothelial cancer. Study background: Analyses used blood from 3 weeks (second dose) and 6 weeks after treatment start.

CDR1 is MNHNY, CDR2 SVGAGI, per germline (reference sequence). This CDR3 region has 14 residues. The V and J ends lost 5 bases and 6 bases respectively, with 14 bases between them. Sequencing was performed on PBMCs, taken around atezolizumab (anti-PD-L1) treatment. The chain employs TRBV6-6 and TRBJ1-5, with a weak D call TRBD1 (5 bases). This TCR was sampled from an older man with urothelial cancer. CDR3 protein: CASSGGTGGQPQHF. DNA for the CDR3: TGTGCCAGCAGTGGAGGGACCGGAGGTCAGCCCCAGCATTTT.